Presented here are 21 T cell receptor beta chains from one specimen sequenced in a study of T cells after yellow fever vaccination (dated by TCRdb to the late 2010s). Reading the label with the study, this specimen's treatment or condition is: live attenuated yellow fever vaccine strain. The library was built by means of 5' RACE. Sequencing instrument: Illumina HiSeq 2500. Using fastp trimming at Q25 and MiXCR clonotype assembly, TCRdb reanalyzed the public sequencing data and kept in-frame beta chains. Each CDR3 protein appears once, grouped with its most common genes and DNA. This sample comprises hundreds of thousands of distinct CDR3 sequences, 12% of them detected only once. Clones ranked in the top ten supply about 15% of the sample. Here the sequenced sample was PBMCs, taken on the day of the yellow fever booster vaccination. The receptors were gathered from a man between 25 and 39 years old who received the YFV17D yellow fever vaccine.

The rearrangement uses TRBV27 and TRBJ1-3; TRBD1 is a possible D gene (6 bases). CDR3 size: 15 residues. Trimming removed 4 bases from V and 4 bases from J, with 14 bases in between. Per germline, CDR1 MNHEY and CDR2 SMNVEV (reference sequence). The CDR3 loop reads CASSSSGAAGNTIYF. The CDR3, as DNA: TGTGCCAGCAGTTCTTCAGGGGCCGCAGGAAACACCATATATTTT.

Regarding this clonotype: At one of its ends the junction is not consistent with the germline gene, which may arise from a read error. The rearrangement uses TRBV19 and TRBJ2-2; D may be TRBD2 (6 bases). Germline-derived CDR1 and CDR2 are LNHDA and SQIVND (reference sequence). The CDR3 covers 15 residues. CDR3 bases: TGTGCCAGTAGTCTAGAAGCGCTAGCGACCGGGGAGCTGTTTTTT. It translates to CASSLEALATGELFF.

This clonotype was picked up a small number of times. The chain uses TRBV10-3 and TRBJ2-1; the match to TRBD1 covers 7 bases. Trimming took 3 bases from V and 8 from J; bases not matched to a gene: 13. Looked up from germline, CDR1 is ENHRY and CDR2 is SYGVKD. The CDR3 contains 16 residues. Here the CDR3 reads CAISDVETGSWDEQFF. The DNA of the CDR3 is TGTGCCATCAGTGATGTTGAGACAGGGAGCTGGGATGAGCAGTTCTTC.

This clonotype came up a few times. V gene TRBV20-1 combines with J gene TRBJ2-5; TRBD2 matches at 7 bases. CDR1 DFQATT and CDR2 SNEGSKA come from the germline V gene (reference sequence). This CDR3 is 14 amino acids long. Trimming removed 0 bases from V and 5 bases from J; junction bases left unmatched: 6. CDR3 loop: CSARDGRETETQYF. The CDR3 nucleotides are TGCAGTGCTAGAGATGGGCGGGAGACTGAGACCCAGTACTTC.

In its sample, this clonotype was seen a few times. J is TRBJ1-1 and V is TRBV7-2, with a possible D match to TRBD1 (5 bases). The V end was cut by 5 bases, the J end by 3 bases, with 16 bases between. Germline V CDR1 and CDR2: SGHTA, FQGNSA. The CDR3 spans 15 residues. The CDR3 region is CASSLNDRPYTEAFF. The CDR3 bases are TGTGCCAGCAGCCTAAACGACAGACCGTACACTGAAGCTTTCTTT.

This clonotype was observed a handful of times. V and J are TRBV9 and TRBJ2-3; weak D call: TRBD2 (5 bases). The germline gives CDR1 SGDLS, CDR2 YYNGEE. This CDR3 spans 15 amino acids. V shed 0 bases and J shed 2 bases, with 10 bases lying between them. Written as DNA, the CDR3 is TGTGCCAGCAGCGTAGGTTCCGGGAACACAGATACGCAGTATTTT. Its translation: CASSVGSGNTDTQYF.

This clonotype was seen only a few times. J is TRBJ2-7 and V is TRBV7-2; D might be TRBD1 (5 bases). The V end was cut by 1 base, the J end by 3 bases, with 13 bases between. Germline values: CDR1 SGHTA, CDR2 FQGNSA. The CDR3 is made up of 15 amino acids. The CDR3 reads CASSLVQGKGYEQYF. CDR3 nucleotides: TGTGCCAGCAGCTTAGTTCAGGGAAAAGGCTACGAGCAGTACTTC.

CDR3 DNA sequence: TGTGCCAGCAGCCAAGGAAAACTCTACGGGAATGGCTACACCTTC. Its protein is CASSQGKLYGNGYTF. The V and J genes are TRBV3-1 and TRBJ1-2; D not certain. V gave up 1 base and J gave up 6 bases, with 15 bases separating them. Germline CDR1 is LGHDT and CDR2 is YNNKEL (reference sequence). The CDR3 runs 15 residues.

This clonotype has ten or more counts. CDR3 sequence (DNA): TGTGCCAGCTCACTATACACCGGGGAGCTGTTTTTT. Translated, it gives CASSLYTGELFF. This chain connects TRBV18 to TRBJ2-2; D gene uncertain. Between the trimmed V and J ends, which lost 4 bases and 3 bases, there was a span of 3 bases. The CDR3 runs to 12 residues. Germline CDR1 reads KGHSH; CDR2 reads LQKENI.

This clonotype appeared many times. DNA for the CDR3: TGTGCCAGCAGCTTAGGCACTAGCGGCCTGGAGCAGTACTTC. This translates into CASSLGTSGLEQYF. The V and J genes are TRBV7-2 and TRBJ2-7, with 8 bases matching TRBD2. The CDR3 has 14 amino acids. V was pared by 1 base and J by 7 bases, with 6 bases of the junction left unmatched. The V gene's germline CDR1 is SGHTA and CDR2 FQGNSA.

The chain couples TRBV20-1 to TRBJ2-1; D gene unclear. V lost 6 bases and J 0 bases, leaving 15 bases between the germline ends. The CDR3 consists of 15 residues. Germline values: CDR1 DFQATT, CDR2 SNEGSKA (reference sequence). The CDR3 here is CSAKTYRSSYNEQFF. The DNA of the CDR3 is TGCAGTGCCAAGACATACAGAAGCTCCTACAATGAGCAGTTCTTC.

This clonotype was picked up a small number of times. The chain links TRBV28 to TRBJ2-5, with D uncertain. V lost 6 bases and J lost 4, with 15 bases in between. The CDR3 is 14 amino acids. From germline, CDR1 is MDHEN and CDR2 SYDVKM. DNA for the CDR3: TGTGCCAGCAGCCCTCCGGCGGTTCGAGAGACCCAGTACTTC. Its protein is CASSPPAVRETQYF.

The CDR3 loop reads CSAPGQGRIGELFF. The CDR3 DNA follows: TGCAGTGCCCCCGGACAGGGTAGAATCGGGGAGCTGTTTTTT. The rearrangement links TRBV20-1 to TRBJ2-2; 8 bases map to TRBD1. The CDR3 length is 14 residues. Germline-derived CDR1 and CDR2 are DFQATT and SNEGSKA (reference sequence). The ends lost 6 bases at V and 7 bases at J; junction bases unmatched: 10.

This clonotype was counted a few times. CDR3 residues: CSAYTRDYEQYF. The CDR3 DNA reads as TGCAGTGCTTACACCCGGGACTACGAGCAGTACTTC. V and J are TRBV20-1 and TRBJ2-7, with D tentatively TRBD2 (5 bases). V dropped 5 bases and J dropped 3 bases, with 11 bases sitting between them. Germline values: CDR1 DFQATT, CDR2 SNEGSKA (reference sequence). The CDR3 is made up of 12 amino acids.

This clonotype was seen more than once but under ten times. The chain has TRBV29-1 and TRBJ2-3; D is uncertain. Germline assignment: CDR1 SQVTM and CDR2 ANQGSEA. V was shortened by 6 bases and J by 13 bases, with 14 bases between the two germline ends. The length of the CDR3 is 10 residues. CDR3 sequence: CSVTAHREYF. The CDR3 DNA sequence: TGCAGCGTAACCGCGCACCGGGAGTATTTT.

The V and J genes are TRBV5-1 and TRBJ2-7, with D perhaps TRBD1 (6 bases). Trimming removed 3 bases at V and 2 bases at J, with 15 bases between. The CDR3 length is 15 residues. Germline V gene sequence: CDR1 SGHRS, CDR2 YFSETQ. CDR3 amino acids: CASSYRTASTYEQYF. In nucleotides, the CDR3 is TGCGCCAGCAGCTACCGGACAGCGTCGACCTACGAGCAGTACTTC.

This clonotype came up a few times. The rearrangement joins TRBV6-1 to TRBJ2-7; a possible D gene is TRBD2 (7 bases). This CDR3 contains 14 residues. V was clipped by 6 bases and J by 7 bases, with 19 bases between them. Per the germline V gene, CDR1 is MNHNS and CDR2 is SASEGT. The CDR3 loop is CASRRGGSTWEQYF. In DNA, the CDR3 is TGTGCCAGCAGAAGGGGGGGTTCAACGTGGGAGCAGTACTTC.

Only a few counts were recorded for this clonotype. The chain has TRBV7-2 and TRBJ2-5; D is possibly TRBD1 or TRBD2 (5 bases each). Trimming stripped 6 bases from V and 5 bases from J, with 16 bases between. The CDR3 is 14 amino acids. Germline V gene data show CDR1 as SGHTA and CDR2 as FQGNSA. This CDR3 reads CASSLGVSRETQYF. In DNA, the CDR3 is TGTGCCAGCAGTTTGGGGGTTTCGCGGGAGACCCAGTACTTC.

This clonotype was counted a few times. The J gene is TRBJ1-4, the V gene TRBV20-1, with D unresolved. The CDR3 length is 13 residues. The germline V and J ends were trimmed by 1 base and 8 bases, with 11 bases remaining between them. Germline values: CDR1 DFQATT, CDR2 SNEGSKA (reference sequence). The CDR3 coding sequence is TGCAGTGCTAGAGGTGGCCGGCGCGAAAAACTGTTTTTT. Translated, it gives CSARGGRREKLFF.

This clonotype has just a few counts. V gene TRBV5-5 combines with J gene TRBJ2-1; 10 bases fit TRBD2. The V gene end was trimmed by 4 bases and the J gene end by 7 bases; junction bases not matched to a gene: 5. This CDR3 comprises 14 residues. CDR1 and CDR2 from the germline V gene are SGHKS and YYEKEE (reference sequence). This CDR3 reads CASSPPAGGNEQFF. CDR3 bases: TGTGCCAGCAGCCCACCAGCGGGAGGGAATGAGCAGTTCTTC.

This clonotype was found many times. This sequence joins TRBV5-6 and TRBJ2-5; perhaps TRBD1 as D (6 bases). V lost 1 base and J 5 bases, leaving 9 bases between the germline ends. This CDR3 comprises 13 residues. CDR1 and CDR2 (germline): SGHDT, YYEEEE. The CDR3 DNA is TGTGCCAGCAGCTTGTATCAGGGGGAGACCCAGTACTTC. This codes for CASSLYQGETQYF.